This T cell receptor (beta chain) originates from a study of blood T cell repertoires in COVID-19. Study in general: Sites across the United States, Italy and Spain contributed samples from acute and convalescent COVID-19. Sources were T cells, B-cell-depleted T cells, or PBMCs; the material itself was cDNA or gDNA.

Germline CDR1 reads LGHDT; CDR2 reads YNNKEL (reference sequence). Trimming stripped 5 bases from V and 0 bases from J, with 14 bases between. The CDR3 has 16 amino acids. Original processing notes: Estimation of nucleated cell counts was performed using reference gene primer amplification. Sequenced by immunoSEQ multiplex PCR; TCRdb stores in-frame clones only, minus some. The V and J calls and clone size are taken from that table; D and trimming were inferred from the DNA. In the table there are 210,000 or so clones, 80% to 90% of which are singletons. The clonotype originates from a man in his fifties with active or convalescent COVID-19. Sequenced material: peripheral blood. J is TRBJ2-1 and V is TRBV3-1 (or the pseudogene TRBV3-2); a weak D match, TRBD2 (5 bases). In nucleotides, the CDR3 is TGTGCCAGCAGCTCGGGAACCACGAGCTCCTACAATGAGCAGTTCTTC. Translated, it gives CASSSGTTSSYNEQFF.